This entry is about one TCR beta chain. The record originates from a study of blood T cell repertoires in COVID-19. Study-level information: Sites in the United States, Italy and Spain provided acute and convalescent COVID-19 samples. Nucleic acid was either cDNA or gDNA, and it came from T cells, B-cell-depleted T cells, or PBMCs.

In the original analysis: Estimated nucleated cell counts came from reference gene primer amplification. Data came from immunoSEQ multiplex PCR; TCRdb stores just in-frame clones and leaves some out. The V and J calls and clone size were taken over from that table, and D and trimming were inferred from the DNA. The profile shows about 200,000 clones, about 94% of them singletons. The length of the CDR3 is 15 residues. From germline, CDR1 is SNHLY and CDR2 FYNNEI. V shed 8 bases, J shed 7 bases, and the junction held 7 bases outside the gene matches. Sequencing was carried out using peripheral blood. This sequence joins TRBV2 and TRBJ1-6; 11 bases fit TRBD1. The TCR originated in a man in his sixties with COVID-19, enrolled during active disease. The CDR3: CASVGQGARNSPLHF. CDR3 DNA sequence: TGTGCCAGCGTAGGACAGGGGGCGAGAAATTCACCCCTCCACTTT.